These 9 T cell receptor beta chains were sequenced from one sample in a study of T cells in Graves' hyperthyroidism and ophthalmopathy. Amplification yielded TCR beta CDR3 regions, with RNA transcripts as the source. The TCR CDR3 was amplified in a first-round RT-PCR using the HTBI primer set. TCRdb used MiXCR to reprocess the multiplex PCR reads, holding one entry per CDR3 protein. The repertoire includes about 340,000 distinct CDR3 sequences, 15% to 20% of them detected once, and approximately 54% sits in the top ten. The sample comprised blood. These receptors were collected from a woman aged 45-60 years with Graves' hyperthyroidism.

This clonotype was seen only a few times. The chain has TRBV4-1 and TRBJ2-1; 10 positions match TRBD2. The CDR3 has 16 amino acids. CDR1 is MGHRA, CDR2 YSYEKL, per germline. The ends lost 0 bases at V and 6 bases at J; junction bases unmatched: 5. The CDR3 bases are TGCGCCAGCAGCCAAGATCCTAGCGGGAGAGCCAATGAGCAGTTCTTC. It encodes CASSQDPSGRANEQFF.

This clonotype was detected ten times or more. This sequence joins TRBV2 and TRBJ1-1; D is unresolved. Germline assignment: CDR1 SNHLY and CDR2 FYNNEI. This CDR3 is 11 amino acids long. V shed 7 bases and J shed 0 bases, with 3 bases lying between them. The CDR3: CASKLNTEAFF. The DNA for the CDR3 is TGTGCCAGCAAGCTGAACACTGAAGCTTTCTTT.

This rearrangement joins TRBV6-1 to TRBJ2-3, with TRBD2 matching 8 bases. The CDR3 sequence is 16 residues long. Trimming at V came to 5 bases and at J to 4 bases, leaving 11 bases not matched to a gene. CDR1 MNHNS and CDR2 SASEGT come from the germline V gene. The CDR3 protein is CASSPLPGGLADTQYF. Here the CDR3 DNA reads TGTGCCAGCAGTCCCCTCCCGGGGGGGTTGGCAGATACGCAGTATTTT.

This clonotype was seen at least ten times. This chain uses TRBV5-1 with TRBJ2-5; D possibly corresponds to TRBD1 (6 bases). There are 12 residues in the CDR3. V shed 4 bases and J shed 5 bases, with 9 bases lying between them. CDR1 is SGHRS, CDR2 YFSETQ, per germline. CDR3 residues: CASSPQGETQYF. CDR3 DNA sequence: TGCGCCAGCAGCCCGCAGGGGGAGACCCAGTACTTC.

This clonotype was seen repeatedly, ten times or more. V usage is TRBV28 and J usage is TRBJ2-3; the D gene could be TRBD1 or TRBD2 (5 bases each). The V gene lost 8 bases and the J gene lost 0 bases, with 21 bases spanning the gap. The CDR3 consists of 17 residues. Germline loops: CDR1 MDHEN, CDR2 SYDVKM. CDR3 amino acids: CASPPGTRTSSTDTQYF. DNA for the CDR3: TGTGCCAGCCCCCCGGGGACCAGAACCTCTAGCACAGATACGCAGTATTTT.

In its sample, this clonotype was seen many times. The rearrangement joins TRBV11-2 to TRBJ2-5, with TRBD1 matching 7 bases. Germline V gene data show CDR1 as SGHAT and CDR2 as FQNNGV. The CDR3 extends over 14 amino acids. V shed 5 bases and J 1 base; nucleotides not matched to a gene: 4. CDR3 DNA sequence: TGTGCCAGCAGCGCGGACAGGCTCCAAGAGACCCAGTACTTC. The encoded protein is CASSADRLQETQYF.

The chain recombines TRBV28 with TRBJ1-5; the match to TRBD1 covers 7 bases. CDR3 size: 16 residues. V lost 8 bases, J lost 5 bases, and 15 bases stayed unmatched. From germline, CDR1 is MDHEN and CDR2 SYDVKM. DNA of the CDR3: TGTGCCAGCCTCACACTCAAACAGGGGACCCATCAGCCCCAGCATTTT. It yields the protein CASLTLKQGTHQPQHF. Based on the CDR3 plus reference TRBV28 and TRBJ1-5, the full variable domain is DVKVTQSSRYLVKRTGEKVFLECVQDMDHENMFWYRQDPGLGLRLIYFSYDVKMKEKGDIPEGYSVSREKKERFSLILESASTNQTSMYLCASLTLKQGTHQPQHFGDGTRLSIL.

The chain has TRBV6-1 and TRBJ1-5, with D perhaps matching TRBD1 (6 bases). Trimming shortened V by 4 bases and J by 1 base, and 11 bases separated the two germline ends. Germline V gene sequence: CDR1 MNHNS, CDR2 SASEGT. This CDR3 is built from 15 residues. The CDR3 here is CASSGGQLSNQPQHF. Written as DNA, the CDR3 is TGTGCCAGCAGTGGTGGACAGTTAAGCAATCAGCCCCAGCATTTT.

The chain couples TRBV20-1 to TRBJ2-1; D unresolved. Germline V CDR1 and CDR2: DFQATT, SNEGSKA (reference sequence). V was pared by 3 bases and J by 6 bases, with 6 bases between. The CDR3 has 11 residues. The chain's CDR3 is CSASFGNEQFF. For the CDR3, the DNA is TGCAGTGCTAGTTTTGGCAATGAGCAGTTCTTC.